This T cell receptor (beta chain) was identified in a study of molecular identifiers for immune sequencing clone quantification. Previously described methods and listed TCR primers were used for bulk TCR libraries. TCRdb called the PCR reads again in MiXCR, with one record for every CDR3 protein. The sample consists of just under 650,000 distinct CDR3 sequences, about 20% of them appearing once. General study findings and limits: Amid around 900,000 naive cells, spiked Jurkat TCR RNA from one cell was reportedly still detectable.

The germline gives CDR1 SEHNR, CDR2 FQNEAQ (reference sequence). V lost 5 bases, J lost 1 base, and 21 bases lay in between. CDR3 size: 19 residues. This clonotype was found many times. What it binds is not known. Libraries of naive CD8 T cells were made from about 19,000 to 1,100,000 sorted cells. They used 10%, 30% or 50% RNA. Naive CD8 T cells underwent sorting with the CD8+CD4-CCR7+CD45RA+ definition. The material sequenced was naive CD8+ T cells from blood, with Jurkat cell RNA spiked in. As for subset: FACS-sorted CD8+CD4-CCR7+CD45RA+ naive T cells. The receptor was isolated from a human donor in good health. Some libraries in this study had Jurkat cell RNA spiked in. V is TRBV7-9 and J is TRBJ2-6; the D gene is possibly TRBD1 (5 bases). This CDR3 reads CASSLTMFSDTSGANVLTF. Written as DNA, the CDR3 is TGTGCCAGCAGCCTTACCATGTTTTCGGACACTTCTGGGGCCAACGTCCTGACTTTC.